This T cell receptor (beta chain) was observed in a study of beta chain features in type 1 diabetes. All of the isolated RNA was reverse transcribed, so expressed TCRB transcripts were sequenced. TCRdb keeps only in-frame clones here, not all; method: immunoSEQ multiplex PCR. The table has more than 300,000 clones, over 9.5% seen once. This clone appeared a few times. This clonotype was obtained from a man aged 18 to 29 in good health. The sample consisted of naive CD4+ T cells from blood.

The CDR3 sequence: CASSRDPYYGQVNYGYTF. Written as DNA, the CDR3 is TGTGCCAGCAGCCGCGACCCTTATTACGGACAGGTTAACTATGGCTACACCTTC. V is TRBV7-9 and J is TRBJ1-2; 7 nucleotides agree with TRBD1. The CDR3 runs to 18 residues. The V and J ends lost 5 bases and 1 base, in that order; junction bases with no gene match: 16. CDR1 SEHNR and CDR2 FQNEAQ come from the germline V gene (reference sequence).